Shown below are 5 T cell receptor beta chains from a single sample sequenced in a study of blood T cell repertoires in COVID-19. Produced via immunoSEQ multiplex PCR; TCRdb's table is partial and in-frame only. The data show under 300,000 clones, less than 85% seen once. Sequenced material: peripheral blood. These receptors all stem from a human donor with COVID-19, enrolled during active disease. The donor label of this sample is uncertain.

The V call is TRBV10-3, the J call TRBJ1-6, with D perhaps TRBD1 (5 bases). CDR1 and CDR2 from the germline V gene are ENHRY and SYGVKD. CDR3 size: 15 residues. The V end was cut by 10 bases, the J end by 7 bases, with 20 bases between. The DNA of the CDR3 is TGTGCCAGCCGGGGGGATATCAGGGAGAATTCACCCCTCCACTTT. Translating it yields CASRGDIRENSPLHF.

As DNA, the CDR3 is TGCAGCGTTGGAGGGACTAGCGGGAGTCGATACAATGAGCAGTTCTTC. It encodes CSVGGTSGSRYNEQFF. J is TRBJ2-1 and V is TRBV29-1; 14 nucleotides line up with TRBD2. After removal of 4 bases from V and 4 bases from J, the junction contained 6 bases not matched to a gene. Per the germline V gene, CDR1 is SQVTM and CDR2 is ANQGSEA. The CDR3 runs to 16 residues.

This chain joins TRBV6-5 and TRBJ2-1, with D maybe TRBD2 (6 bases). The CDR3 runs to 15 residues. Germline lookup yields CDR1 MNHEY and CDR2 SVGAGI. The ends were cut back, 2 bases at V and 8 bases at J, with 16 bases in the middle. The CDR3 sequence: CASSYTPTSYYEQFF. The CDR3 coding sequence is TGTGCCAGCAGTTACACGCCGACTAGTTATTATGAGCAGTTCTTC.

The genes are TRBV5-6 and TRBJ2-1, with D perhaps matching TRBD1 (5 bases). Germline CDR1 SGHDT, CDR2 YYEEEE. V was cut by 2 bases and J by 5 bases, with 20 bases left in between. This CDR3 is 17 amino acids long. The CDR3 coding sequence is TGTGCCAGCAGCTTTGCCAGGGCCTTCAATTACCACAATGAGCAGTTCTTC. Translating it yields CASSFARAFNYHNEQFF.

This chain joins TRBV7-2 and TRBJ2-7; 11 nucleotides agree with TRBD1. CDR1 and CDR2 (germline): SGHTA, FQGNSA. Trimming at V came to 5 bases and at J to 3 bases, leaving 3 bases not matched to a gene. This CDR3 region has 14 residues. The CDR3 region is CASSPGTGGYEQYF. The CDR3 region has the DNA TGTGCCAGCAGCCCCGGGACAGGGGGCTACGAGCAGTACTTC.